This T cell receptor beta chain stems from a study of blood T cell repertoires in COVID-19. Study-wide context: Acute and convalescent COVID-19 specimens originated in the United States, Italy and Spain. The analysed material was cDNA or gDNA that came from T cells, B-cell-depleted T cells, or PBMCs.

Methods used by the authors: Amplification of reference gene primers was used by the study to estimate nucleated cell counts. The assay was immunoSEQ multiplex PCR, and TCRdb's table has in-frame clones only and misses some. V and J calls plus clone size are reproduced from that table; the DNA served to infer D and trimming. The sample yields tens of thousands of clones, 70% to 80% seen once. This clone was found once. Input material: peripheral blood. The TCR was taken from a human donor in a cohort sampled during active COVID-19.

The CDR3 DNA is TGTGCCAGCAGCCAAGAGGGGCAGGTGGAGACCCAGTACTTC. Its translation: CASSQEGQVETQYF. The J gene is TRBJ2-5, the V gene TRBV4-2; D is possibly TRBD1 (5 bases). Trimming removed 0 bases at V and 5 bases at J, with 10 bases between. Germline CDR1 is LGHNA and CDR2 is YNFKEQ. The CDR3 extends over 14 amino acids.